The 13 T cell receptor beta chains in this list originate from one sample, sequenced in a study of T-cell memory formation after mild COVID-19. TCRdb redid the calling of the 5' RACE reads with MiXCR, one entry per CDR3 protein. The table has about 130,000 distinct CDR3 sequences, 15% to 20% seen once. The specimen was PBMCs or a T cell subset sorted from them (not recorded which). These receptors were obtained from an adult woman who had mild COVID-19 (a few samples of this study predate the infection). Cell type and time point are not known.

This clonotype appeared a few times. The chain is built from TRBV6-2 or TRBV6-3 and TRBJ1-5; tentatively, D is TRBD1 (5 bases). The CDR3 is made up of 17 amino acids. V lost 8 bases and J lost 1, with 21 bases in between. The germline V gene encodes CDR1 MNHEY and CDR2 SVGEGT. CDR3 sequence: CASRVFGGRASNQPQHF. In DNA form, the CDR3 reads TGTGCCAGCCGGGTTTTTGGGGGTAGGGCCAGCAATCAGCCCCAGCATTTT.

This clonotype appeared a few times. J is TRBJ2-3 and V is TRBV4-1; 7 nucleotides match TRBD2. The V and J ends lost 1 base and 5 bases, in that order; junction bases with no gene match: 6. Germline CDR1 reads MGHRA; CDR2 reads YSYEKL. This CDR3 is built from 15 residues. CDR3 amino acids: CASSQGRGGVDTQYF. In DNA, the CDR3 is TGCGCCAGCAGCCAAGGGCGCGGGGGTGTAGATACGCAGTATTTT.

This clonotype appeared many times. This chain joins TRBV12-3 or TRBV12-4 and TRBJ2-4, with 8 bases that match TRBD1. This CDR3 region has 13 residues. The V and J ends lost 6 bases and 6 bases, in that order; junction bases with no gene match: 4. The CDR3 sequence: CASSSTGANIQYF. In nucleotides, the CDR3 is TGTGCCAGCAGCTCGACAGGGGCAAACATTCAGTACTTC.

V usage is TRBV5-5 and J usage is TRBJ1-1; D unresolved. Trimming cost V 0 bases and J 0 bases, with 15 bases left between them. The CDR3 length is 17 residues. CDR1 is SGHKS, CDR2 YYEKEE, per germline (reference sequence). CDR3 DNA: TGTGCCAGCAGCTTGGATCCTCCACGACAAATGAACACTGAAGCTTTCTTT. This encodes CASSLDPPRQMNTEAFF.

This clonotype was counted a few times. As DNA, the CDR3 is TGCGCCAGCTCCCCCCGGGGCCAGGGCCGTGAGCAGTTCTTC. Protein sequence: CASSPRGQGREQFF. This chain joins TRBV5-1 and TRBJ2-1; the D call may be TRBD1 or TRBD2 (5 bases each). Germline V gene sequence: CDR1 SGHRS, CDR2 YFSETQ. Deletions cut 7 bases from V and 9 bases from J, with 20 bases between. The CDR3 length is 14 residues.

This clonotype occurred a few times. The chain carries TRBV7-2 and TRBJ2-1, with 10 positions matching TRBD2. Per germline, CDR1 SGHTA and CDR2 FQGNSA. CDR3 length: 18 residues. The J segment lost 8 bases and the V segment lost 2 bases, leaving 15 bases of the junction unmatched. The CDR3 here is CASSLKQWGLASSDEQFF. The CDR3 region has the DNA TGTGCCAGCAGCTTAAAACAGTGGGGACTAGCGAGTTCGGATGAGCAGTTCTTC. The full variable domain, completed using reference TRBV7-2 and TRBJ2-1, is GAGVSQSPSNKVTEKGKDVELRCDPISGHTALYWYRQSLGQGLEFLIYFQGNSAPDKSGLPSDRFSAERTGGSVSTLTIQRTQQEDSAVYLCASSLKQWGLASSDEQFFGPGTRLTVL.

This clonotype was observed a few times. The chain recombines TRBV7-9 with TRBJ2-5, with D tentatively TRBD1 or TRBD2 (5 bases each). The ends were cut back, 5 bases at V and 6 bases at J, with 22 bases in the middle. CDR1 and CDR2 from the germline V gene are SEHNR and FQNEAQ (reference sequence). This CDR3 spans 16 amino acids. The CDR3 nucleotides read TGTGCCAGCAGCCTCCATGTTCGGGTCCAGGGACAGACCCAGTACTTC. Translated: CASSLHVRVQGQTQYF.

This clonotype showed up just a few times. The chain carries TRBV14 and TRBJ1-6; no clear D gene. Trimming took off 0 bases at V and 6 bases at J, with 9 bases between the two ends. This CDR3 contains 15 residues. Germline V gives CDR1 SGHDN, CDR2 FVKESK. The CDR3, as DNA: TGTGCCAGCAGCCAAGAAGGCGTACGTAATTCACCCCTCCACTTT. It codes for CASSQEGVRNSPLHF.

This clonotype occurred a few times. J is TRBJ2-5 and V is TRBV4-2; 12 bases are a match to TRBD2. The CDR3 has 16 amino acids. The V segment lost 4 bases and the J segment 0 bases; nucleotides outside the gene matches: 3. Germline lookup yields CDR1 LGHNA and CDR2 YNFKEQ. The DNA of the CDR3 is TGTGCCAGCAGCCTACTAGCGGGGGGATACCAAGAGACCCAGTACTTC. Translated, it gives CASSLLAGGYQETQYF.

This clonotype has a handful of counts. V and J are TRBV3-1 and TRBJ2-2; 10 bases agree with TRBD1. The germline CDR1 and CDR2 sequences are LGHDT and YNNKEL (reference sequence). The junction had 10 bases not matched to a gene; V was cut back by 4 bases and J by 8 bases. The CDR3 runs 16 residues. For the CDR3, the DNA is TGTGCCAGCAGCCTACGGACAGGGGGTATCGGAGGGGAGCTGTTTTTT. Protein sequence: CASSLRTGGIGGELFF.

This clonotype was counted a few times. The chain links TRBV7-3 to TRBJ2-1, with D uncertain. CDR1 SGHTA and CDR2 FQGTGA come from the germline V gene. The CDR3 consists of 15 residues. V lost 5 bases, J lost 7 bases, and 18 bases lay in between. The CDR3: CASSEAGLPPNEQFF. DNA for the CDR3: TGTGCCAGCAGCGAAGCAGGTTTACCCCCGAATGAGCAGTTCTTC.

This clonotype was seen only a few times. The V and J genes are TRBV7-9 and TRBJ2-1; 7 nucleotides align to TRBD1. Germline V gene data show CDR1 as SEHNR and CDR2 as FQNEAQ (reference sequence). With 8 bases clipped from V and 5 bases from J, the junction kept 12 bases outside the gene matches. The CDR3 has 15 amino acids. The CDR3 region has the DNA TGTGCCAGCGACTTCCGACAGGGCGGAAACAATGAGCAGTTCTTC. Its translation is CASDFRQGGNNEQFF.

This clonotype has a handful of counts. The chain couples TRBV4-1 to TRBJ1-4, with 10 nucleotides matching TRBD1. CDR3 size: 17 residues. V lost 0 bases to trimming and J lost 6 bases; unmatched junction nucleotides: 7. The germline V gene encodes CDR1 MGHRA and CDR2 YSYEKL. CDR3 region: CASSQEQPGTGDEKLFF. Written as DNA, the CDR3 is TGCGCCAGCAGCCAAGAACAACCCGGGACAGGGGATGAAAAACTGTTTTTT.